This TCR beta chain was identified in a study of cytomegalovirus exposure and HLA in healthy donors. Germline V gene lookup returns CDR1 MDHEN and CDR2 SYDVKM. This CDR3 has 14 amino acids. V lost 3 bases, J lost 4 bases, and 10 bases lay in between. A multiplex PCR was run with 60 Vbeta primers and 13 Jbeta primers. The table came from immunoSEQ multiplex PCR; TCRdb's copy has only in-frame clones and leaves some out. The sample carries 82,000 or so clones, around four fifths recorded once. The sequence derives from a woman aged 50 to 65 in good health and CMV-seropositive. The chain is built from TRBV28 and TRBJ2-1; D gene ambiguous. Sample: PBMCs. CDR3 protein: CASSFGEVYNEQFF. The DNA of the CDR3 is TGTGCCAGCAGTTTTGGTGAGGTTTACAATGAGCAGTTCTTC.